The 10 T cell receptor beta chains below all came from one sample that was sequenced in a study of shared clonotypes between healthy human individuals. TCRdb's copy holds only in-frame clones and misses some; the assay was immunoSEQ multiplex PCR. The sample records more than 2 million clones, approximately 95% being singletons. What was sequenced was naive CD4+ T cells sorted from blood. The subset was: CD45RA+ positively selected. The receptors were gathered from a young man in good health.

The rearrangement uses TRBV4-1 and TRBJ1-2; the D is unclear. V dropped 5 bases and J dropped 7 bases, with 17 bases sitting between them. The CDR3 runs to 14 residues. Per the germline V gene, CDR1 is MGHRA and CDR2 is YSYEKL. The CDR3 DNA sequence: TGCGCCAGCAGCAAAGGAGGGTTGGGGAGTGGCTACACCTTC. Its translation is CASSKGGLGSGYTF.

V gene TRBV5-4 combines with J gene TRBJ2-7; the D is unclear. Germline V gene lookup returns CDR1 SGHNT and CDR2 YYREEE (reference sequence). V was cut by 3 bases and J by 1 base, with 8 bases left in between. The CDR3 runs to 13 residues. The CDR3 nucleotides read TGTGCCAGCAGCTCCGACACGTCCTACGAGCAGTACTTC. This encodes CASSSDTSYEQYF.

This chain uses TRBV7-2 with TRBJ2-7; D not certain. This CDR3 region has 16 residues. Trimming left V 1 base short and J 4 bases short, with 17 bases between. CDR1 is SGHTA and CDR2 is FQGNSA in the germline V gene. CDR3 loop: CASSLGFFELEYEQYF. CDR3 coding DNA: TGTGCCAGCAGCTTAGGTTTCTTTGAGTTGGAATACGAGCAGTACTTC.

The V gene is TRBV10-3, the J gene TRBJ2-2; D uncertain. The CDR3 consists of 11 residues. Between the trimmed V and J ends, which lost 8 bases and 6 bases, there was a span of 7 bases. From germline, CDR1 is ENHRY and CDR2 SYGVKD. The CDR3 sequence: CAIAAAGELFF. The DNA for the CDR3 is TGTGCCATCGCCGCGGCCGGGGAGCTGTTTTTT.

The chain has TRBV2 and TRBJ2-5; the match to TRBD1 covers 11 bases. This CDR3 region has 14 residues. Germline V gene data show CDR1 as SNHLY and CDR2 as FYNNEI. With V trimmed by 7 bases and J by 4 bases, 5 bases remained unmatched. CDR3 amino acids: CASKSGTGGETQYF. The CDR3 nucleotides are TGTGCCAGCAAATCCGGGACAGGGGGAGAGACCCAGTACTTC.

The chain employs TRBV5-6 and TRBJ1-1; a possible D gene is TRBD1 (5 bases). The germline gives CDR1 SGHDT, CDR2 YYEEEE. CDR3 length: 14 amino acids. Trimming cost V 4 bases and J 1 base, with 11 bases left between them. The CDR3 DNA follows: TGTGCCAGCAGCCCGGACACAACGAACACTGAAGCTTTCTTT. Encoded protein: CASSPDTTNTEAFF.

To note about this clone: Other DNA sequences in the same sample also yield this CDR3. This sequence joins TRBV7-9 and TRBJ1-2, with TRBD1 matching 7 bases. J was trimmed by 3 bases and V by 5 bases; bases with no gene match: 3. This CDR3 is built from 13 residues. Germline V gives CDR1 SEHNR, CDR2 FQNEAQ (reference sequence). The CDR3 DNA reads as TGTGCCAGCAGCCCCGACAGGGACTATGGCTACACCTTC. Residues: CASSPDRDYGYTF.

V is TRBV30 and J is TRBJ2-7; no clear D gene. The CDR3 runs to 11 residues. Germline-derived CDR1 and CDR2 are GTSNPN and SVGIG (reference sequence). V was trimmed by 0 bases and J by 7 bases, leaving 7 bases between them. The CDR3: CAWSVQAEQYF. Written as DNA, the CDR3 is TGTGCCTGGAGTGTACAAGCGGAGCAGTACTTC.

The chain couples TRBV5-1 to TRBJ2-1; TRBD2 aligns across 14 bases. CDR1 SGHRS and CDR2 YFSETQ come from the germline V gene. The CDR3 runs to 17 residues. The trim removed 4 bases at V and 4 bases at J, leaving 7 bases unmatched. CDR3 protein: CASSNQGTSGGYNEQFF. The CDR3 DNA reads as TGCGCCAGCAGCAACCAAGGGACTAGCGGGGGTTACAATGAGCAGTTCTTC.

The rearrangement joins TRBV6-6 to TRBJ2-5, with unresolved D. CDR1 MNHNY and CDR2 SVGAGI come from the germline V gene (reference sequence). CDR3 length: 13 residues. Trimming left V 6 bases short and J 5 bases short, with 13 bases between. CDR3 loop: CASSRDLTETQYF. The CDR3 bases are TGTGCCAGCAGCCGTGACCTCACCGAGACCCAGTACTTC.